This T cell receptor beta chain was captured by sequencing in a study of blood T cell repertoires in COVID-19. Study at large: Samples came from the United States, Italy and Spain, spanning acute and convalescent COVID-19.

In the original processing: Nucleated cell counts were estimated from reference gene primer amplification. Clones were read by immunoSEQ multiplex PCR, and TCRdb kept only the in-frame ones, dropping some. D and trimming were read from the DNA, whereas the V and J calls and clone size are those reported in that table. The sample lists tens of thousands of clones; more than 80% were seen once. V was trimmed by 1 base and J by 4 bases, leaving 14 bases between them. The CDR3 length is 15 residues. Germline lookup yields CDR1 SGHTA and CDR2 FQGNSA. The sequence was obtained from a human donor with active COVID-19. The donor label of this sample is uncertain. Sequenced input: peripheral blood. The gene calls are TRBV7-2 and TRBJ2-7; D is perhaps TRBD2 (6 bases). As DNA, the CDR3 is TGTGCCAGCAGCTTAGTTTTAGGAGGGAGTTACGAGCAGTACGTC. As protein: CASSLVLGGSYEQYV.